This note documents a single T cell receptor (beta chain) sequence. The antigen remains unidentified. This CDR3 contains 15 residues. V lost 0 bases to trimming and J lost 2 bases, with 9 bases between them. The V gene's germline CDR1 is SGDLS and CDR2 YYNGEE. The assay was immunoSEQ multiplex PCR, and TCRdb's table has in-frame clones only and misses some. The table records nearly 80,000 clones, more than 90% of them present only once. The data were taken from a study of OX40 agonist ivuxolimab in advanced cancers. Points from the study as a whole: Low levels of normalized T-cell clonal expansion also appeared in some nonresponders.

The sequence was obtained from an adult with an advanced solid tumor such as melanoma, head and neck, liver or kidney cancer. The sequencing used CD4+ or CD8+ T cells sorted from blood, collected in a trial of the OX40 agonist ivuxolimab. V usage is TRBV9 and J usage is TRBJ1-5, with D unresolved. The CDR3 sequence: CASSVEGGGNQPQHF. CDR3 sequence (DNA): TGTGCCAGCAGCGTAGAGGGCGGCGGCAATCAGCCCCAGCATTTT.